This TCR beta chain was recorded in a study of regulatory T cells in long-lasting Graves disease. Study-wide results and caveats: Persistent Graves' patients had lower TCR diversity than newly diagnosed ones.

Noted time point: newly diagnosed GD, antithyroid drugs for less than 3 months. Isolated PBMC RNA provided the starting material for the TCR library. Guidelines of the American Thyroid Association were used to diagnose Graves' disease. All patients originated from an endocrinology department located in Xi'an, China. In its sample, this clonotype was seen a few times. Its antigen is undetermined. The authors built TCR beta libraries using iRepertoire HTBI primers and Arm-PCR of CDR3 regions. TCRdb analysed the multiplex PCR reads with MiXCR anew, one entry per CDR3 protein. The table includes 400,000 to 550,000 distinct CDR3 sequences, over 15% detected once. The trim removed 10 bases at V and 10 bases at J, leaving 13 bases unmatched. Per germline, CDR1 MNHNS and CDR2 SASEGT. This CDR3 spans 14 amino acids. These data also featured in a second study, about T cells in Graves' hyperthyroidism and ophthalmopathy. From that study: Hyperthyroidism had been newly diagnosed in patients aged 18 to 65, and its duration was under 2 months.

This clonotype originated in a woman aged 18-29 years with Graves disease. The gene calls are TRBV6-1 and TRBJ1-6, with 7 nucleotides matching TRBD1. The sample consisted of peripheral blood mononuclear cells (PBMCs), taken at new diagnosis, from a patient treated with antithyroid drugs. CDR3: CATWFGTAQSPLHF. The CDR3 region has the DNA TGTGCCACCTGGTTCGGGACAGCTCAATCACCCCTCCACTTT.